These 26 T cell receptor beta chains came from one sample sequenced in a study of blood T cell repertoires in COVID-19. TCRdb keeps only in-frame clones here, not all; method: immunoSEQ multiplex PCR. The sample shows about 190,000 clones, 70% to 85% of them seen only once. Material for sequencing was PBMCs or T cells enriched from blood (not recorded which). These receptors came from a woman aged 25 to 39 who had recovered from COVID-19.

The chain uses TRBV7-8 and TRBJ1-5; D call uncertain. Germline CDR1 is SGHVS and CDR2 is FQNEAQ. The CDR3 has 15 residues. V shed 1 base and J shed 2 bases, with 9 bases lying between them. CDR3 nucleotides: TGTGCCAGCAGCTTAGTTCGAGGTGGCAATCAGCCCCAGCATTTT. Amino acid sequence: CASSLVRGGNQPQHF.

V is TRBV18 and J is TRBJ1-1, with TRBD1 matching over 8 bases. V dropped 5 bases and J dropped 3; count of bases not matched to a gene: 8. CDR1 is KGHSH and CDR2 is LQKENI in the germline V gene. The length of the CDR3 is 15 residues. The CDR3 spells CASSKDRGGDTEAFF. CDR3 bases: TGTGCCAGCTCAAAAGACAGGGGAGGAGACACTGAAGCTTTCTTT.

Only one count was recorded for this clone. The gene calls are TRBV11-2 and TRBJ2-1; 7 bases line up with TRBD1. Germline V gene data show CDR1 as SGHAT and CDR2 as FQNNGV. This CDR3 region has 13 residues. V gave up 7 bases and J gave up 6 bases; unmatched junction bases: 6. The CDR3 loop is CASTTGQLNEQFF. The CDR3 DNA follows: TGTGCCAGCACCACGGGACAGCTCAATGAGCAGTTCTTC.

The chain recombines TRBV5-1 with TRBJ1-2; 7 bases fit TRBD1. V lost 4 bases to trimming and J lost 8 bases; unmatched junction nucleotides: 8. The CDR3 extends over 13 amino acids. CDR1 and CDR2 (germline): SGHRS, YFSETQ. Here the CDR3 reads CASSTQGNGGYTF. The DNA of the CDR3 is TGCGCCAGCAGCACACAGGGGAACGGAGGCTACACCTTC.

The chain has TRBV11-3 and TRBJ1-2; 11 bases are a match to TRBD1. Germline assignment: CDR1 SGHNT and CDR2 YENEEA. The CDR3 extends over 20 amino acids. The V segment lost 0 bases and the J segment 2 bases; nucleotides outside the gene matches: 14. CDR3 coding DNA: TGTGCCAGCAGCTTAGAAGGGACAGGGGGAGGCTCGGGTACGAACTATGGCTACACCTTC. Translation: CASSLEGTGGGSGTNYGYTF. The full variable domain, rest sourced from reference TRBV11-3 and TRBJ1-2, is EAGVVQSPRYKIIEKKQPVAFWCNPISGHNTLYWYLQNLGQGPELLIRYENEEAVDDSQLPKDRFSAERLKGVDSTLKIQPAELGDSAVYLCASSLEGTGGGSGTNYGYTFGSGTRLTVV.

This clone was detected a few times. The J gene is TRBJ1-1, the V gene TRBV9; 7 nucleotides align to TRBD1. CDR3 length: 14 amino acids. V lost 0 bases, J lost 6 bases, and 5 bases stayed unmatched. Germline V gene sequence: CDR1 SGDLS, CDR2 YYNGEE. CDR3 in DNA: TGTGCCAGCAGCGTAGTCGACAGGGCTTCTGAAGCTTTCTTT. This encodes CASSVVDRASEAFF.

The chain combines TRBV15 with TRBJ1-6; 9 bases line up with TRBD1. The CDR3 extends over 14 amino acids. Germline loops: CDR1 LNHNV, CDR2 YYDKDF (reference sequence). Germline trimming cut 6 bases from V and 9 bases from J; bases unmatched to any gene: 6. The CDR3: CATRQGAGSSPLHF. The CDR3 DNA is TGTGCCACCAGACAGGGGGCGGGCAGTTCACCCCTCCACTTT.

The gene calls are TRBV2 and TRBJ2-3; 7 bases agree with TRBD1. The V gene's germline CDR1 is SNHLY and CDR2 FYNNEI. J gave up 5 bases and V 6 bases, and 2 bases lay outside the gene matches. The length of the CDR3 is 12 residues. This CDR3 is CASRRDRDTQYF. CDR3 DNA: TGTGCCAGCAGGAGGGACAGAGATACGCAGTATTTT.

This chain uses TRBV15 with TRBJ2-3; D unresolved. The CDR3 covers 15 residues. Germline V gene lookup returns CDR1 LNHNV and CDR2 YYDKDF (reference sequence). V lost 9 bases and J 1 base, leaving 17 bases between the germline ends. Written as DNA, the CDR3 is TGTGCCACAGTGGATGGGCCACTCCGCACAGATACGCAGTATTTT. The encoded protein is CATVDGPLRTDTQYF.

This clone appeared a few times. Additional DNA sequences in this sample encode the identical CDR3. The V gene is TRBV28, the J gene TRBJ1-1; D may be TRBD1 (5 bases). The CDR3 runs 13 residues. V was trimmed by 3 bases and J by 1 base, leaving 6 bases between them. Germline lookup yields CDR1 MDHEN and CDR2 SYDVKM. In DNA, the CDR3 is TGTGCCAGCAGTTTCGGGGGGAACACTGAAGCTTTCTTT. It translates to CASSFGGNTEAFF.

The chain uses TRBV19 and TRBJ2-1; 10 bases match TRBD2. V gave up 7 bases and J gave up 0 bases; unmatched junction bases: 6. Per germline, CDR1 LNHDA and CDR2 SQIVND (reference sequence). The CDR3 is 16 residues long. The DNA of the CDR3 is TGTGCCAGTAATCAACTAGCGGGGACCTCCTACAATGAGCAGTTCTTC. Its protein product is CASNQLAGTSYNEQFF.

This chain joins TRBV15 and TRBJ1-2; TRBD1 aligns across 8 bases. This CDR3 has 16 amino acids. Losses at the gene ends were 2 bases for V and 8 bases for J; bases not matched to a gene: 13. The germline CDR1 and CDR2 sequences are LNHNV and YYDKDF (reference sequence). CDR3 region: CATSRLKTGAPAGYTF. The CDR3 nucleotides are TGTGCCACCAGCAGATTAAAGACAGGGGCTCCCGCCGGCTACACCTTC.

This clone has just a few counts. The rearrangement uses TRBV6-1 and TRBJ1-5; 9 positions agree with TRBD1. CDR1 and CDR2 (germline): MNHNS, SASEGT. This CDR3 spans 15 amino acids. J lost 4 bases, V lost 1 base, and 2 bases had no gene match. CDR3 DNA sequence: TGTGCCAGCAGTGAAGTACAGGGGGCTAATCAGCCCCAGCATTTT. The encoded protein is CASSEVQGANQPQHF.

The chain recombines TRBV7-3 with TRBJ2-3, with 7 positions matching TRBD2. J gave up 6 bases and V 1 base, and 4 bases lay outside the gene matches. CDR3 length: 14 amino acids. Germline assignment: CDR1 SGHTA and CDR2 FQGTGA. The DNA for the CDR3 is TGTGCCAGCAGCTTAATCGGGGGAGGGGATACGCAGTATTTT. Amino acids: CASSLIGGGDTQYF.

Of note for this clone: Other DNA sequences from this sample encode an identical CDR3 as well. The chain recombines TRBV4-2 with TRBJ1-5; D is possibly TRBD1 (5 bases). The CDR3 extends over 14 amino acids. V lost 0 bases to trimming and J lost 3 bases, with 6 bases between them. Germline V gene lookup returns CDR1 LGHNA and CDR2 YNFKEQ. CDR3 bases: TGTGCCAGCAGCCAAGAAGGGGACAATCAGCCCCAGCATTTT. This codes for CASSQEGDNQPQHF.

The rearrangement links TRBV28 to TRBJ1-4, with D tentatively TRBD1 (5 bases). The germline V gene encodes CDR1 MDHEN and CDR2 SYDVKM. The germline V and J ends were trimmed by 1 base and 12 bases, with 12 bases remaining between them. The CDR3 loop spans 13 amino acids. The chain's CDR3 is CASSLYGQGELFF. In DNA form, the CDR3 reads TGTGCCAGCAGTTTATACGGACAAGGGGAACTGTTTTTT.

This sequence joins TRBV18 and TRBJ1-1; tentative D call: TRBD1 (6 bases). The germline V gene has CDR1 KGHSH and CDR2 LQKENI. Trimming left V 6 bases short and J 0 bases short, with 23 bases between. This CDR3 has 18 residues. CDR3 sequence: CASSARGQGLSMNTEAFF. The DNA of the CDR3 is TGTGCCAGCTCGGCTAGGGGACAAGGGCTATCCATGAACACTGAAGCTTTCTTT.

This clone was seen many times. The rearrangement links TRBV6-5 to TRBJ2-1; D unresolved. The CDR3 is made up of 15 amino acids. CDR1 MNHEY and CDR2 SVGAGI come from the germline V gene. With 6 bases removed from V and 0 bases from J, the gap between germline ends came to 12 bases. The CDR3 DNA is TGTGCCAGCAGCCGCGCCGCGGTCTCCTACAATGAGCAGTTCTTC. The encoded protein is CASSRAAVSYNEQFF.

V is TRBV28 and J is TRBJ2-2, with 8 bases aligning to TRBD1. This CDR3 has 14 residues. With V trimmed by 7 bases and J by 4 bases, 5 bases remained unmatched. Germline loops: CDR1 MDHEN, CDR2 SYDVKM. Here the CDR3 reads CASTTQGGTGELFF. In nucleotides, the CDR3 is TGTGCCAGCACCACACAGGGGGGCACCGGGGAGCTGTTTTTT. Using reference TRBV28 and TRBJ2-2 for the parts outside the CDR3, the full variable domain is DVKVTQSSRYLVKRTGEKVFLECVQDMDHENMFWYRQDPGLGLRLIYFSYDVKMKEKGDIPEGYSVSREKKERFSLILESASTNQTSMYLCASTTQGGTGELFFGEGSRLTVL.

This rearrangement joins TRBV7-2 to TRBJ2-5, with 13 bases fitting TRBD2. The CDR3 totals 16 residues. V trimming: 1 base; J trimming: 3 bases; junction bases outside the gene matches: 2. Per the germline V gene, CDR1 is SGHTA and CDR2 is FQGNSA. CDR3 residues: CASSLVGTSGKETQYF. CDR3 DNA: TGTGCCAGCAGCTTAGTGGGGACTAGCGGGAAAGAGACCCAGTACTTC. The complete variable domain, with remaining parts taken from reference TRBV7-2 and TRBJ2-5, reads GAGVSQSPSNKVTEKGKDVELRCDPISGHTALYWYRQSLGQGLEFLIYFQGNSAPDKSGLPSDRFSAERTGGSVSTLTIQRTQQEDSAVYLCASSLVGTSGKETQYFGPGTRLLVL.

The V and J genes are TRBV9 and TRBJ2-1, with a tentative D call TRBD1 (7 bases). Germline V CDR1 and CDR2: SGDLS, YYNGEE. Deletions cut 0 bases from V and 9 bases from J, with 19 bases between. The CDR3 has 16 amino acids. Written as DNA, the CDR3 is TGTGCCAGCAGCGTAGGGGCCCCCGGAGGGGGCGGTGAGCAGTTCTTC. Protein product: CASSVGAPGGGGEQFF.

The chain employs TRBV2 and TRBJ1-4, with no clear D. Germline lookup yields CDR1 SNHLY and CDR2 FYNNEI. The CDR3 extends over 14 amino acids. The germline V and J ends were trimmed by 4 bases and 3 bases, with 9 bases remaining between them. CDR3 sequence: CASSVREANEKLFF. The CDR3 DNA sequence: TGTGCCAGCAGTGTCCGGGAAGCTAATGAAAAACTGTTTTTT. Drawing the rest from reference TRBV2 and TRBJ1-4, the complete variable domain is EPEVTQTPSHQVTQMGQEVILRCVPISNHLYFYWYRQILGQKVEFLVSFYNNEISEKSEIFDDQFSVERPDGSNFTLKIRSTKLEDSAMYFCASSVREANEKLFFGSGTQLSVL.

This chain uses TRBV21-1 with TRBJ1-2; the table's D call, TRBD1, has no DNA check behind it. TRBV21-1 is a pseudogene. CDR3 length: 16 residues. The CDR3 protein is CASSYGWDREYYGYTF. As DNA, the CDR3 is TGTGCCAGCAGCTATGGCTGGGACAGGGAATACTATGGCTACACCTTC.

The V gene is TRBV7-8, the J gene TRBJ1-2; TRBD1 matches 7 bases. J was trimmed by 4 bases and V by 1 base; bases with no gene match: 6. Germline values: CDR1 SGHVS, CDR2 FQNEAQ. This CDR3 has 15 amino acids. The CDR3 is CASSLVSGGGYGYTF. The CDR3 DNA is TGTGCCAGCAGCTTAGTATCAGGGGGAGGCTATGGCTACACCTTC.

The chain combines TRBV19 with TRBJ1-2, with D perhaps TRBD1 (5 bases). With 9 bases removed from V and 2 bases from J, the gap between germline ends came to 22 bases. The CDR3 extends over 16 amino acids. The V gene's germline CDR1 is LNHDA and CDR2 SQIVND (reference sequence). CDR3 nucleotide sequence: TGTGCCAGCTATATACAGGTCAGCGAGATGAACTATGGCTACACCTTC. It encodes CASYIQVSEMNYGYTF.

This clone was seen a single time. The chain recombines TRBV29-1 with TRBJ1-5; 7 nucleotides match TRBD1. Germline loops: CDR1 SQVTM, CDR2 ANQGSEA. Germline trimming cut 4 bases from V and 4 bases from J; bases unmatched to any gene: 10. The CDR3 extends over 15 amino acids. The CDR3 DNA sequence: TGCAGCGTTGCTTTCTTGACAGGGCAAAATCAGCCCCAGCATTTT. It codes for CSVAFLTGQNQPQHF.